This TCR beta chain was obtained from a study of T cell repertoires in cytomegalovirus infection. Study information: From public TCR beta signatures came an indication of both CMV infection and matching HLA type.

This clonotype was recorded a few times. Antigen specificity is unknown. Broader study findings: Based on cumulative public TCR beta family frequency, carriers of CMV plus the relevant HLA were identified. CMV-specific TCR beta clonotypes restricted by HLA-C dominated the ex vivo response.

In TCRdb, the reads were re-called with MiXCR into one record per CDR3 protein. The data contain approximately 190,000 distinct CDR3 sequences, 25% to 30% of them seen just once; the ten biggest clones take up 30% to 40%. This CDR3 has 13 amino acids. Trimming left V 3 bases short and J 8 bases short, with 11 bases between. Per germline, CDR1 KGHSH and CDR2 LQKENI. The sequencing input was PBMCs. The clonotype originates from a human donor in good health (CMV status not recorded). Some clones in this sample may be carry-over from other donors' samples. V gene TRBV18 combines with J gene TRBJ2-1; D remains ambiguous. The CDR3: CASSPDLNDEQFF. Written as DNA, the CDR3 is TGTGCCAGCTCACCCGACCTCAACGATGAGCAGTTCTTC. Combining the CDR3 with reference TRBV18 and TRBJ2-1 gives the whole variable domain NAGVMQNPRHLVRRRGQEARLRCSPMKGHSHVYWYRQLPEEGLKFMVYLQKENIIDESGMPKERFSAEFPKEGPSILRIQQVVRGDSAAYFCASSPDLNDEQFFGPGTRLTVL.